A selection of T cell receptor beta chains follows, all from one sample in a study of chemoradiotherapy in HPV16-positive cancers. Libraries were prepared by immunoSEQ multiplex PCR; TCRdb keeps only in-frame clonotypes and omits some of them. The repertoire has approximately 12,000 clones, around 87% of them found once; the top ten carry around 2.5%. This sample comprised blood, obtained from a patient who underwent chemoradiotherapy. All receptors derive from a human donor with HPV-associated anogenital cancer. The CDR3 runs from the conserved cysteine through the conserved F or W. D genes are given only for firm matches. Size values are once, few and many counts, or a class for expanded clones, and some rows have none.

size	J	V	D	DNA	CDR3
few	TRBJ2-7	TRBV29-1	TRBD2	TGCAGCGTTGAAACTAGCGGGGCCTCCCTAGACGAGCAGTACTTC	CSVETSGASLDEQYF
.	TRBJ2-7	TRBV5-1	TRBD2	TGCGCCAGCAGCCTGGGACTAGCGGGGGGTATTTCGACCTACGAGCAGTACTTC	CASSLGLAGGISTYEQYF
.	TRBJ1-4	TRBV4-3	.	TGCGCCAGCAGCCAAGAATTAGGTCCAACTAATGAAAAACTGTTTTTT	CASSQELGPTNEKLFF
.	TRBJ2-3	TRBV2	TRBD2	TGTGCCAGCAACCTACCGGGACTAGCGGGGGGACCCACAGATACGCAGTATTTT	CASNLPGLAGGPTDTQYF
.	TRBJ2-1	TRBV7-8	.	TGTGCCAGCAGCTTAGCCGGGTCGCGGCCCTACAATGAGCAGTTCTTC	CASSLAGSRPYNEQFF
.	TRBJ1-4	TRBV27	.	TGTGCCAGCAGAGCGTTGGGCTATAATGAAAAACTGTTTTTT	CASRALGYNEKLFF
.	TRBJ2-4	TRBV14	.	TGTGCCAGCAGCCAAGCCAGGGCCGTCAGCATTCAGTACTTC	CASSQARAVSIQYF
.	TRBJ1-5	TRBV4-1	.	TGCGCCAGCAGCCAAGAGATTCGGAGATTGGGGAATCAGCCCCAGCATTTT	CASSQEIRRLGNQPQHF
.	TRBJ2-7	TRBV2	TRBD1	TGTGCCACCCATCTGACGACAGGGCGCGAGCAGTACTTC	CATHLTTGREQYF
.	TRBJ2-2	TRBV30	.	TGTGCCTGGAGGGGTATGGGGGAGCTGTTTTTT	CAWRGMGELFF
.	TRBJ1-1	TRBV29-1	.	TGCAGCGTTGAAAGCCCTTTGTTGAACACTGAAGCTTTCTTT	CSVESPLLNTEAFF
few	TRBJ1-2	TRBV6-1	.	TGTGCCAGCAGTGAACGGGATTTCTATGGCTACACCTTC	CASSERDFYGYTF
.	TRBJ1-5	TRBV18	.	TGTGCCAGCTCACCGTCCAGTACTCAAGGGTATAGCAATCAGCCCCAGCATTTT	CASSPSSTQGYSNQPQHF
.	TRBJ1-2	TRBV7-9	.	TGTGCCAGCAGCTTAGGGGGACCCCCCTATGGCTACACCTTC	CASSLGGPPYGYTF
.	TRBJ1-1	TRBV7-2	.	TGTGCCAGCAGCTTAGAGTTCGTAAGGACTGAAGCTTTCTTT	CASSLEFVRTEAFF
.	TRBJ1-2	TRBV5-6	.	TGTGCCAGCAGCTTGGAGGTCCAGGGAATTTACGGCTACACCTTC	CASSLEVQGIYGYTF
.	TRBJ1-1	TRBV2	.	TGTGCCAGCAGGTATGACGGGGCCGCTTTCTTT	CASRYDGAAFF
.	TRBJ2-3	TRBV7-8	.	TGTGCCAGCAGCTTAATGGGCCGGGGGGCTGATACGCAGTATTTT	CASSLMGRGADTQYF
.	TRBJ2-2	TRBV5-1	.	TGCGCCAGCAGCTTGGGCCAGGGCTTTCCGAACGGGGAGCTGTTTTTT	CASSLGQGFPNGELFF
.	TRBJ1-2	TRBV11-1	TRBD1	TGTGCCAGCAGCTGGACAGGGACCGGTGGCTACACCTTC	CASSWTGTGGYTF